This T cell receptor beta chain derives from a study of CD8 T cells in ankylosing spondylitis. Study conclusions and caveats: Those disease-linked clones were CD8+; they were also relatively rare in peripheral blood. A motif of seven or eight highly homologous TCR beta variants was seen as apparently characteristic of ankylosing spondylitis blood.

This clonotype occurred many times. Its cognate antigen is unknown. The V end was cut by 2 bases, the J end by 2 bases, with 15 bases between. The germline CDR1 and CDR2 sequences are DFQATT and SNEGSKA (reference sequence). The CDR3 consists of 15 residues. 5'-RACE, quantitative and with molecular barcodes, yielded the TCR beta libraries. TCRdb re-analysed the 5' RACE reads in MiXCR, keeping a single row per CDR3 protein. Of fewer than 550,000 distinct CDR3 sequences detected, roughly 5.2% appear once; the ten largest clones hold under 4.5%. The chain links TRBV20-1 to TRBJ1-1; no definite D call. Sequences were obtained from blood, either unsorted or a sorted T cell fraction (not recorded which). This receptor was taken from a male donor with ankylosing spondylitis. The CDR3 nucleotides are TGCAGTGCTAGACCCGAGGAGGGATTAAACACTGAAGCTTTCTTT. Translated: CSARPEEGLNTEAFF.